This T cell receptor (beta chain) is from a study of blood T cell repertoires in COVID-19. CDR1 and CDR2 (germline): MGHRA, YSYEKL. This CDR3 has 16 residues. Trimming took off 4 bases at V and 2 bases at J, with 17 bases between the two ends. The protocol was immunoSEQ multiplex PCR, while the TCRdb copy is restricted to in-frame clones and leaves out a portion. The sample shows more than 250,000 clones, 70% to 90% of them seen only once. The clonotype was recovered from a woman between 25 and 40 years old who had recovered from COVID-19. The J gene is TRBJ1-2, the V gene TRBV4-1; no definite D call. The sample was PBMCs or T cells enriched from blood (not recorded which). In DNA, the CDR3 is TGCGCCAGCAGCCTTGAAAACCTTCCCGGGAACTATGGCTACACCTTC. It encodes CASSLENLPGNYGYTF.